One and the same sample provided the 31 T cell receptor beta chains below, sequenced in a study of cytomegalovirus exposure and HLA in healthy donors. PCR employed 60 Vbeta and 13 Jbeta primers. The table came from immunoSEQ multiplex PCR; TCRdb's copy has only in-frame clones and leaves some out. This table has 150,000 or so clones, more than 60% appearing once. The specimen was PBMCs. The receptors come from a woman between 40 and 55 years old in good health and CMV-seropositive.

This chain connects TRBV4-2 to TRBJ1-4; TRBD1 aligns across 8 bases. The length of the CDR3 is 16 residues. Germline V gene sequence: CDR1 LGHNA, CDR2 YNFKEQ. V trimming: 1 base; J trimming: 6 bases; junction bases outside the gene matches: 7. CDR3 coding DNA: TGTGCCAGCAGCCAAGGAGGACAGGGCTGGGATGAAAAACTGTTTTTT. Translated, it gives CASSQGGQGWDEKLFF.

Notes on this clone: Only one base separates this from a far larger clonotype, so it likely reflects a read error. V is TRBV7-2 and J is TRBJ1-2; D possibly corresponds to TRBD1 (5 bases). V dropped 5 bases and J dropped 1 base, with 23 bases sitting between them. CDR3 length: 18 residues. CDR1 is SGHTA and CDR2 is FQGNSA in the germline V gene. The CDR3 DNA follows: TGTGCCAGCAGCCAAGATACCGGACTGGGGGGAGATAACTATGGCTACACCTTC. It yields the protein CASSQDTGLGGDNYGYTF.

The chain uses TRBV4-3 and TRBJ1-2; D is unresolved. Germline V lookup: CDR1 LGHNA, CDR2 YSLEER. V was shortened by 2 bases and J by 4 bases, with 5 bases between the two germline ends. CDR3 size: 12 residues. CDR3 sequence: CASSQLSYGYTF. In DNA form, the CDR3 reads TGCGCCAGCAGCCAACTAAGCTATGGCTACACCTTC.

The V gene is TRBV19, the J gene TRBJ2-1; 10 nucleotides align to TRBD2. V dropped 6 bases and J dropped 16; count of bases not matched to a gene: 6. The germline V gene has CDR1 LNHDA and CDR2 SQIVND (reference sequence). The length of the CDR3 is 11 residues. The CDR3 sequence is CASRNSGGFFF. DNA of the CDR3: TGTGCCAGTAGAAATAGCGGGGGGTTTTTCTTC.

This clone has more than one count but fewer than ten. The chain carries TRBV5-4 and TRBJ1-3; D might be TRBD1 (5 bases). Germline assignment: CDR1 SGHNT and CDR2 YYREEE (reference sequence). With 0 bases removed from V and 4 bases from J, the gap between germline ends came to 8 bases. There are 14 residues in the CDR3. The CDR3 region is CASSLGREGNTIYF. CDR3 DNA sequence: TGTGCCAGCAGCTTGGGCAGGGAAGGAAACACCATATATTTT.

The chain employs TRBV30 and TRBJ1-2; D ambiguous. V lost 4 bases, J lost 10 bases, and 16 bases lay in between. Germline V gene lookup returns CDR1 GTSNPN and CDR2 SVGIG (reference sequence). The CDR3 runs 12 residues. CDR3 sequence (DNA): TGTGCCTGGACCGGAGGACCGCCCCTCTACACCTTC. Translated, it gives CAWTGGPPLYTF.

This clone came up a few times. Here the CDR3 reads CASSPGTSWSISTQYF. The CDR3 bases are TGTGCCAGCAGCCCTGGGACTAGCTGGTCAATTAGTACGCAGTATTTT. The chain carries TRBV7-6 and TRBJ2-3; 9 bases match TRBD2. CDR3 length: 16 amino acids. V shed 5 bases, J shed 8 bases, and the junction held 14 bases outside the gene matches. Germline V gene data show CDR1 as SGHVS and CDR2 as FNYEAQ.

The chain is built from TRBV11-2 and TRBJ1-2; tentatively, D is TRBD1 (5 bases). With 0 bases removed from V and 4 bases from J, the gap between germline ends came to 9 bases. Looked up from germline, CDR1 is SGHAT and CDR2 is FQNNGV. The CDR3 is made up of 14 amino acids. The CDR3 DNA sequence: TGTGCCAGCAGCTTAGAGCACAGGCCCTATGGCTACACCTTC. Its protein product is CASSLEHRPYGYTF.

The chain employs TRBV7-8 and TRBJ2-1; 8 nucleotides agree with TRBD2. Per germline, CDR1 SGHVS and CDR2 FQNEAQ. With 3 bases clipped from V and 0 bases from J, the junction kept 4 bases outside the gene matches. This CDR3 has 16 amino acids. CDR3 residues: CASSFYGGGSYNEQFF. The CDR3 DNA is TGTGCCAGCAGCTTCTACGGGGGGGGCTCCTACAATGAGCAGTTCTTC.

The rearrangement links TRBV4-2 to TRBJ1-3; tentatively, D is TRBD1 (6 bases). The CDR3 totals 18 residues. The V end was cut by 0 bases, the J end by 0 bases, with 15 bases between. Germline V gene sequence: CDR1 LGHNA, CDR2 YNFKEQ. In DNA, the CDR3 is TGTGCCAGCAGCCAAGAGGCTCCGGGGGGCAGCTCTGGAAACACCATATATTTT. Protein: CASSQEAPGGSSGNTIYF.

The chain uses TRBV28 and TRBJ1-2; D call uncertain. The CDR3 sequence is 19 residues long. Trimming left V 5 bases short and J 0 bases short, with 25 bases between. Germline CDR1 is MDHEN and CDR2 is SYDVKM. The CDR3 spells CASSPGSLSTTSPNYGYTF. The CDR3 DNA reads TGTGCCAGCAGTCCGGGGTCTCTTTCAACTACCTCCCCTAACTATGGCTACACCTTC.

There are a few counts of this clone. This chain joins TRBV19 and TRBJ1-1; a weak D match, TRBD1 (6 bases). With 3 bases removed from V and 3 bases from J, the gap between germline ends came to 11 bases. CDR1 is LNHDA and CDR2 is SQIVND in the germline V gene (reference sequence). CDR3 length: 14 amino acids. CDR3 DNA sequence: TGTGCCAGTAGTATCTGGGGGCTTGACACTGAAGCTTTCTTT. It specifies CASSIWGLDTEAFF. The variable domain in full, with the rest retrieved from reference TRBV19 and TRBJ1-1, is DGGITQSPKYLFRKEGQNVTLSCEQNLNHDAMYWYRQDPGQGLRLIYYSQIVNDFQKGDIAEGYSVSREKKESFPLTVTSAQKNPTAFYLCASSIWGLDTEAFFGQGTRLTVV.

The CDR3 coding sequence is TGTGCCAGCAGTGCCGACAGGGCCACCTACAATGAGCAGTTCTTC. This gives the protein CASSADRATYNEQFF. The chain has TRBV6-1 and TRBJ2-1, with 7 positions matching TRBD1. The CDR3 contains 15 residues. The germline V gene has CDR1 MNHNS and CDR2 SASEGT. With V trimmed by 4 bases and J by 2 bases, 5 bases remained unmatched.

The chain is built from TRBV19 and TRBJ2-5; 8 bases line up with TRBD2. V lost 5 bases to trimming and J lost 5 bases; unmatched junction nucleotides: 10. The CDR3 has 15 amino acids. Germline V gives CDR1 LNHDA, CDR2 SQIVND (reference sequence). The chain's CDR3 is CASSASGGAGETQYF. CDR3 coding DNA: TGTGCCAGTAGTGCCTCGGGAGGGGCAGGGGAGACCCAGTACTTC.

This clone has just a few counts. This chain's CDR3 is CASSLVPPGMNTEAFF. CDR3 DNA sequence: TGTGCCAGCAGCTTAGTTCCCCCAGGTATGAACACTGAAGCTTTCTTT. The chain employs TRBV11-2 and TRBJ1-1; D ambiguous. From germline, CDR1 is SGHAT and CDR2 FQNNGV. The CDR3 has 16 amino acids. V shed 1 base and J shed 0 bases, with 12 bases lying between them.

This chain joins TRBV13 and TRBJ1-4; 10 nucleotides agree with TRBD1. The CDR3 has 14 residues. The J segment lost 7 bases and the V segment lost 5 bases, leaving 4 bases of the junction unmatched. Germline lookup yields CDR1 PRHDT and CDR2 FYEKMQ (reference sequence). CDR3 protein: CASSLGQGPEKLFF. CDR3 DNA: TGTGCCAGCAGCCTGGGACAGGGGCCTGAAAAACTGTTTTTT.

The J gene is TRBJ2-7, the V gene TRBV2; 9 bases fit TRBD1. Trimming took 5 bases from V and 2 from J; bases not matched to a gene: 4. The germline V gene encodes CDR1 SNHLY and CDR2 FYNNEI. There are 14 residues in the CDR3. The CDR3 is CASSYRDRAYEQYF. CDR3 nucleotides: TGTGCCAGCAGTTATAGGGACAGGGCCTACGAGCAGTACTTC.

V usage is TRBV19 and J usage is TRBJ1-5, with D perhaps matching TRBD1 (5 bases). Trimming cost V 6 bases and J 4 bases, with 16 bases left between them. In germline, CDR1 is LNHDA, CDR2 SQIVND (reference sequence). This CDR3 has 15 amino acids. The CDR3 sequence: CASRPRRAPNQPQHF. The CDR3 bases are TGTGCCAGTAGACCCCGCAGGGCGCCGAATCAGCCCCAGCATTTT.

CDR3 sequence reads: CASNAGIGYTF. The CDR3 nucleotides read TGTGCCAGTAATGCAGGGATCGGCTACACCTTC. V is TRBV19 and J is TRBJ1-2; maybe TRBD1 (5 bases). This CDR3 region has 11 residues. Germline V gene data show CDR1 as LNHDA and CDR2 as SQIVND (reference sequence). V was shortened by 7 bases and J by 8 bases, with 11 bases between the two germline ends.

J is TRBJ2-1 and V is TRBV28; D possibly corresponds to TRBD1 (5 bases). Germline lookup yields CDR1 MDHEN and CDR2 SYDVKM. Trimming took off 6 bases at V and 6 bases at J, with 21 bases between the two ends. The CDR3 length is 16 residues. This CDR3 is CASRLLQGGLGNEQFF. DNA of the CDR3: TGTGCCAGCAGACTACTTCAGGGTGGATTAGGCAATGAGCAGTTCTTC.

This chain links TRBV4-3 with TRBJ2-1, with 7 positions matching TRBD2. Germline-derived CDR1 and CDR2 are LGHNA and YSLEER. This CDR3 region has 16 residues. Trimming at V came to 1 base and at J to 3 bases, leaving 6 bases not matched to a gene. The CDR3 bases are TGCGCCAGCAGCCAAGGGCTGGGGGGGGACTACAATGAGCAGTTCTTC. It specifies CASSQGLGGDYNEQFF.

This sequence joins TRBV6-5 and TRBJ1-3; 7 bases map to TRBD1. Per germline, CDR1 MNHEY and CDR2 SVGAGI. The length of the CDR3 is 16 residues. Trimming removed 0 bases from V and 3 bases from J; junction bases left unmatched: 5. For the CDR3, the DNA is TGTGCCAGCAGTTACTCCTGGACAGGCGATGGAAACACCATATATTTT. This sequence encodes CASSYSWTGDGNTIYF.

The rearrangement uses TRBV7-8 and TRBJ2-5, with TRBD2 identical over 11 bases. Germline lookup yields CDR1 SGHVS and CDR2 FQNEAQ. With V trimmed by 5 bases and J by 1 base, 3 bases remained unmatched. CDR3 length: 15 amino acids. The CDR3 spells CASSRLAGTQETQYF. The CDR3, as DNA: TGTGCCAGCAGCCGACTAGCGGGGACCCAAGAGACCCAGTACTTC. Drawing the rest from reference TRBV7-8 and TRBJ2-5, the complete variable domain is GAGVSQSPRYKVAKRGQDVALRCDPISGHVSLFWYQQALGQGPEFLTYFQNEAQLDKSGLPSDRFFAERPEGSVSTLKIQRTQQEDSAVYLCASSRLAGTQETQYFGPGTRLLVL.

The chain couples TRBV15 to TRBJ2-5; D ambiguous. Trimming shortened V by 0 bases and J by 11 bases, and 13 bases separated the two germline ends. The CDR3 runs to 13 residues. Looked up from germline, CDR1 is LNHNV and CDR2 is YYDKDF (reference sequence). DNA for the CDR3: TGTGCCACCAGCAGAGATTATTCCGTTGAGCAGTACTTC. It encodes CATSRDYSVEQYF.

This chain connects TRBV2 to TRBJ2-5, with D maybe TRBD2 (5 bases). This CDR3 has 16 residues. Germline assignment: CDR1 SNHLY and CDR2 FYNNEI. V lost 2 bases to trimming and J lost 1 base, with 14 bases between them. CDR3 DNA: TGTGCCAGCAGTGAATTGACGGGGAATTCCCAAGAGACCCAGTACTTC. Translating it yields CASSELTGNSQETQYF.

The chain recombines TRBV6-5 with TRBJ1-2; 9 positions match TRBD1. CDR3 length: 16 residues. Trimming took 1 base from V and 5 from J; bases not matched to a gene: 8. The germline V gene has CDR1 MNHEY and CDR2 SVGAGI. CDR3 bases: TGTGCCAGCAGTTACTTGTATTCGGGACAGGGTTATGGCTACACCTTC. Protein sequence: CASSYLYSGQGYGYTF.

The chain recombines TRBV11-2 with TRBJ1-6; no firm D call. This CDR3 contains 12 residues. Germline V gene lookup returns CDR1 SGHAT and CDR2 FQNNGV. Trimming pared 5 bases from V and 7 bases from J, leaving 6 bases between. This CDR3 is CASSPSNSPLHF. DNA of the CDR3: TGTGCCAGCAGCCCGAGCAATTCACCCCTCCACTTT.

The CDR3 coding sequence is TGTGCCAGTAGTATGATGCGCGGCGGGGGGGCTGGTGAGCAGTTCTTC. It encodes CASSMMRGGGAGEQFF. The rearrangement uses TRBV19 and TRBJ2-1, with 9 bases identical to TRBD2. The J segment lost 9 bases and the V segment lost 3 bases, leaving 12 bases of the junction unmatched. The CDR3 totals 16 residues. Germline values: CDR1 LNHDA, CDR2 SQIVND (reference sequence).

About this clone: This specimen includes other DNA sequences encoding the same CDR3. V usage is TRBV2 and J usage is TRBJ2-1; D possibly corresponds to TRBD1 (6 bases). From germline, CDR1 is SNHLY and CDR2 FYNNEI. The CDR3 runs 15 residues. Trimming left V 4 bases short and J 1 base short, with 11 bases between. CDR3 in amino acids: CASSATGSSYNEQFF. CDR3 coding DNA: TGTGCCAGCAGTGCCACAGGGTCATCCTACAATGAGCAGTTCTTC.

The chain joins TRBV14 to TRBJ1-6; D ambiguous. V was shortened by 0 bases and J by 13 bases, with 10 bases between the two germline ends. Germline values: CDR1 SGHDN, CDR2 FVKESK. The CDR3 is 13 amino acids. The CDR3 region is CASSQDGASPLHF. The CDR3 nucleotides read TGTGCCAGCAGCCAAGACGGAGCCTCGCCCCTCCACTTT. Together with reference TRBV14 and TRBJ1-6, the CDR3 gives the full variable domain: EAGVTQFPSHSVIEKGQTVTLRCDPISGHDNLYWYRRVMGKEIKFLLHFVKESKQDESGMPNNRFLAERTGGTYSTLKVQPAELEDSGVYFCASSQDGASPLHFGNGTRLTVT.

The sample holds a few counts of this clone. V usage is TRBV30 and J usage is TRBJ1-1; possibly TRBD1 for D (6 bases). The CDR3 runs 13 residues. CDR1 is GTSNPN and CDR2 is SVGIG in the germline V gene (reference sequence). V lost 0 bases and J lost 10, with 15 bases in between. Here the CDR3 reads CAWSVAGELVAFF. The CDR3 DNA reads TGTGCCTGGAGTGTGGCAGGGGAGCTTGTAGCTTTCTTT.